The TCR beta chain described here comes from a study of cytomegalovirus exposure and HLA in healthy donors. Findings of the study overall: The investigators catalogued 164 TCR beta chains as cytomegalovirus-associated.

In germline, CDR1 is SGHNT, CDR2 YYREEE (reference sequence). The CDR3 loop spans 11 amino acids. V lost 2 bases and J lost 4, with 3 bases in between. Use of 60 Vbeta and 13 Jbeta primers characterized the PCR. Generated by immunoSEQ multiplex PCR, the TCRdb table keeps only in-frame clones and is missing some. The data hold about 200,000 clones, with 70% to 90% observed a single time. This clone was detected only a few times. Its cognate antigen is unknown. V usage is TRBV5-4 and J usage is TRBJ1-1; D not certain. This receptor was taken from a woman aged 25 to 39 in good health and CMV-seronegative. Sequencing used PBMCs. The CDR3 DNA reads as TGTGCCAGCAGCTTCGGCACTGAAGCTTTCTTT. Amino acid sequence: CASSFGTEAFF.